This entry concerns a single TCR beta chain. Its target is not known. Time point defined: cycle 4 day 1 (C4D1), after five to seven weeks of nivolumab. With no exception, relapse followed autologous stem cell transplantation in all patients, and brentuximab vedotin exposure varied. Here immunoSEQ multiplex PCR was the method, and the copy in TCRdb shows in-frame clones only, minus some. The data contain around 15,000 clones, around four fifths of them seen just once; the ten biggest clones take up approximately 12%. The entry originates in a study of PD-1 blockade in classical Hodgkin lymphoma. The study, taken as a whole, reports: Still unresolved is the cause of the repertoire differences, which may be disease activity or prior therapy.

Trimming shortened V by 2 bases and J by 7 bases, and 17 bases separated the two germline ends. This CDR3 is built from 15 residues. The V gene's germline CDR1 is SGHRS and CDR2 YFSETQ. The chain joins TRBV5-1 to TRBJ2-3; TRBD2 might be the D (6 bases). Sequencing was performed on peripheral blood mononuclear cells (PBMCs), taken before the fourth cycle of nivolumab. The receptor was isolated from a human donor with classical Hodgkin lymphoma. The CDR3 DNA sequence: TGCGCCAGCAGCTTATCTCGGGACTCCTCTAATACGCAGTATTTT. It codes for CASSLSRDSSNTQYF.